This T cell receptor (beta chain) is from a study of human T cells and chemical hapten exposure (dated by TCRdb to about 2021). The study in broad terms: For sensitization, 2% DPC in acetone was applied to a roughly 2 cm by roughly 2 cm area of upper inner arm skin. Patients additionally received weekly therapeutic DPC doses to the scalp throughout the roughly 25-week study period. The libraries were sequenced as a pool, and the TCR yield per sample differed mostly because of small variations in library volumes within the pool. Blood samples were taken from patients before sensitization (week 0) and at 2, 6 and about 24 weeks after DPC sensitization. The patient cohort, mostly female, included alopecia areata with under or over 50% scalp involvement, alopecia totalis and alopecia universalis. This study followed changes in the peripheral blood TCR repertoire in vivo during primary and secondary sensitization of alopecia patients to the hapten diphenylcyclopropenone (DPC). For TCR sequencing, blood came from twenty-nine alopecia patients at anywhere from one to four time points (pre-sensitization, 2, 6 and 24 weeks). Patch tests used Finn chambers with 0.01% DPC on the upper back, scored after 6 days by International Contact Dermatitis Research Group standards. Summary of the overall study and its limitations: No change with DPC sensitization was found in the number of TCRs above 1 in 1000 frequency, and no evidence of global repertoire structure alterations was found. Repeated subsampling changed both the strength of the expansion versus patch-test correlation and the threshold at which the correlation became significant. A positive correlation was found between the number of PT1 expanded TCRs and patch test score, with significance reached at thresholds 8, 16 and 32 but not 4. Compared with pre-sensitization or healthy control sets, expanded TCRs formed significantly more large CDR3 similarity clusters, which is consistent with antigen-driven responses. All patients had alopecia, a presumed autoimmune disease, so their immune response might differ from that of healthy individuals.

Of note for this clonotype: This receptor's antigen is unknown. Base qualities are not at hand, and no much larger clone is one base apart.

The time point label on this specimen signifies: patch test 1, 2 weeks after DPC sensitization. The treatment or condition label, as the study defines it: therapeutic diphenylcyclopropenone sensitization with weekly scalp DPC. At every patch-test visit, the blood draw took place before the patch test was put on. Patients were considered eligible if aged 18 to 70, diagnosed with alopecia and deemed suitable for DPC therapy, and patients were excluded if pregnant. Total RNA was extracted from unfractionated whole blood that had been collected in Tempus Blood RNA tubes. To prepare the library, RACE was applied. The sequencer was a NextSeq 500. During library preparation, unique molecular identifiers were attached to individual cDNA molecules so that TCRs could be counted in a quantitative, reproducible way. For every blood RNA sample, sequencing covered both the TCR alpha and TCR beta chains. The source study handled its data this way. A median of about 87,000 TCRs per sample was observed, with a range of about 23,224 to 700,000. V, J and CDR3 annotation of the TCR reads was performed with the Decombinator software suite. For the PS versus PT1 abundance plots, all samples were subsampled to the same number of TCRs (28,000). Expanded TCRs were defined as absent before sensitization and observed at least eight times at the 2-week time point. TCRdb reworked the public reads: Q25 trimming with fastp, MiXCR clone assembly, productive beta chains retained. Each entry merges the rows of one CDR3 protein and shows their most common DNA and genes. It is TCRdb's table, rather than the study itself, that gives the V and J calls and clone size. This sample is represented by 80,000 to 95,000 distinct CDR3 sequences; about 10% of them were singletons. Around 4.5% of the sample is in the top ten clones.

After removal of 5 bases from V and 1 base from J, the junction retains 5 bases not matched to a gene. Spanning cysteine to phenylalanine, the CDR3 consists of 15 amino acids. The DNA shown is the 45-base CDR3, in frame from base 1. In the germline V gene, CDR1 corresponds to SGHTA and CDR2 to FQGNSA. The sequence links TRBV7-2 to TRBJ2-1, and 7 bases in between align with TRBD1. The source is a woman aged 45-65 years with alopecia areata. Some clones in this sample may be carry-over from other donors' samples. The sequencing here drew on whole blood, taken in connection with sensitization to the hapten diphenylcyclopropenone (DPC). The bases are TGTGCCAGCAGCCCAGGGGGACAGTCCTACAATGAGCAGTTCTTC. It specifies CASSPGGQSYNEQFF.